What follows are 27 T cell receptor beta chains derived from one specimen sequenced in a study of T cells in Graves' hyperthyroidism and ophthalmopathy. RNA transcripts served as the template for amplifying TCR beta CDR3 regions. The study used the HTBI primer set for a first-round RT-PCR of the TCR CDR3. TCRdb analysed the multiplex PCR reads with MiXCR anew, one entry per CDR3 protein. In the table there are hundreds of thousands of distinct CDR3 sequences, over 20% of which are singletons. Sample: blood. The origin of the receptors is a man aged 30 to 39 with Graves' ophthalmopathy.

This clonotype was picked up a small number of times. The chain is built from TRBV20-1 and TRBJ1-2; no reliable D call. CDR1 DFQATT and CDR2 SNEGSKA come from the germline V gene (reference sequence). Trimming pared 3 bases from V and 7 bases from J, leaving 12 bases between. This CDR3 contains 12 residues. CDR3 bases: TGCAGTGCTAGTGACTCGTCCTCTGGCTACACCTTC. Protein product: CSASDSSSGYTF.

This clonotype has more than one count but fewer than ten. The chain links TRBV30 to TRBJ1-3; D gene unclear. CDR1 GTSNPN and CDR2 SVGIG come from the germline V gene (reference sequence). The ends were cut back, 5 bases at V and 6 bases at J, with 5 bases in the middle. There are 10 residues in the CDR3. The chain's CDR3 is CAWFENTIYF. Written as DNA, the CDR3 is TGTGCCTGGTTCGAAAACACCATATATTTT.

This chain connects TRBV18 to TRBJ2-7; TRBD1 agrees at 7 bases. From germline, CDR1 is KGHSH and CDR2 LQKENI. After removal of 3 bases from V and 2 bases from J, the junction contained 4 bases not matched to a gene. This CDR3 comprises 14 residues. This CDR3 reads CASSPLQGTYEQYF. CDR3 nucleotide sequence: TGTGCCAGCTCACCCTTACAGGGGACCTACGAGCAGTACTTC.

This clonotype has just a few counts. This chain connects TRBV29-1 to TRBJ1-5, with a possible D match to TRBD1 (6 bases). Trimming stripped 6 bases from V and 5 bases from J, with 17 bases between. Germline V gene lookup returns CDR1 SQVTM and CDR2 ANQGSEA. The CDR3 has 14 residues. DNA for the CDR3: TGCAGCGTGAGGGAACAGGGAGGCCATCAGCCCCAGCATTTT. It specifies CSVREQGGHQPQHF.

This clonotype was counted many times. This sequence joins TRBV2 and TRBJ1-2, with D uncertain. Per germline, CDR1 SNHLY and CDR2 FYNNEI. This CDR3 is 18 amino acids long. V shed 0 bases and J shed 0 bases, with 17 bases lying between them. CDR3 in amino acids: CASSEAPLRHNSNYGYTF. The CDR3 DNA sequence: TGTGCCAGCAGTGAAGCTCCTCTACGGCATAACTCTAACTATGGCTACACCTTC.

This clonotype has only a few counts. The V call is TRBV28, the J call TRBJ2-7; D is ambiguous. There are 15 residues in the CDR3. V was cut by 5 bases and J by 0 bases, with 14 bases left in between. CDR1 MDHEN and CDR2 SYDVKM come from the germline V gene. This CDR3 reads CASSIPGPSSYEQYF. The DNA of the CDR3 is TGTGCCAGCAGTATCCCGGGCCCCAGCTCCTACGAGCAGTACTTC.

The CDR3 here is CASSLVEGISPLHF. The DNA for the CDR3 is TGTGCCAGCAGCTTGGTGGAGGGGATTTCACCCCTCCACTTT. The rearrangement uses TRBV11-2 and TRBJ1-6; the D gene is possibly TRBD1 (5 bases). Looked up from germline, CDR1 is SGHAT and CDR2 is FQNNGV. Between the trimmed V and J ends, which lost 3 bases and 9 bases, there was a span of 12 bases. The CDR3 loop spans 14 amino acids.

This clonotype was counted only a few times. The gene calls are TRBV27 and TRBJ2-7; 7 nucleotides align to TRBD1. CDR1 is MNHEY, CDR2 SMNVEV, per germline (reference sequence). The CDR3 contains 18 residues. J gave up 0 bases and V 4 bases, and 15 bases lay outside the gene matches. CDR3 sequence reads: CASSSHKLQGNSSYEQYF. In DNA, the CDR3 is TGTGCCAGCAGTTCTCATAAACTACAGGGGAATAGCTCCTACGAGCAGTACTTC.

This clonotype was picked up many times. The CDR3 nucleotides are TGTGCCAGCAGTTTAGGCGGACAGGCAGAAGCCTATGGCTACACCTTC. Translating it yields CASSLGGQAEAYGYTF. The chain employs TRBV12-3 or TRBV12-4 and TRBJ1-2, with TRBD1 identical over 7 bases. The CDR3 has 16 residues. V lost 1 base and J lost 4; bases outside the gene matches: 9.

Worth noting for this clonotype: Just one base apart from a much larger clone, this may be a read error. This sequence joins TRBV5-1 and TRBJ2-7, with 10 positions matching TRBD2. J lost 5 bases, V lost 3 bases, and 11 bases had no gene match. In germline, CDR1 is SGHRS, CDR2 YFSETQ. The CDR3 covers 16 residues. As DNA, the CDR3 is TGCGCCAGCAGCTGGGCCGCTAGCGGGAGCGTCAACGAGCAGTACTTC. This translates into CASSWAASGSVNEQYF.

The rearrangement links TRBV3-1 to TRBJ2-1; D is uncertain. The CDR3 spans 13 residues. Looked up from germline, CDR1 is LGHDT and CDR2 is YNNKEL (reference sequence). V was pared by 0 bases and J by 9 bases, with 9 bases between. Here the CDR3 reads CASSQEVVSEQFF. Written as DNA, the CDR3 is TGTGCCAGCAGCCAAGAAGTCGTCAGTGAGCAGTTCTTC.

This clonotype occurred many times. This chain links TRBV12-3 or TRBV12-4 with TRBJ1-2; no clear D gene. The length of the CDR3 is 13 residues. Between the trimmed V and J ends, which lost 1 base and 5 bases, there was a span of 8 bases. The CDR3 nucleotides are TGTGCCAGCAGTTTAGTGGCAGGTTATGGCTACACCTTC. This gives the protein CASSLVAGYGYTF.

Points on this clonotype: One junction end does not reproduce the germline sequence, and a read error may be involved. The CDR3 coding sequence is TGTGCCAGCAGATACTCCGGGACAGTGAACTACGAGCAGTACTTC. It encodes CASRYSGTVNYEQYF. The V and J genes are TRBV6-2 or TRBV6-3 and TRBJ2-7, with TRBD1 matching 7 bases. This CDR3 contains 15 residues. Per the germline V gene, CDR1 is MNHEY and CDR2 is SVGEGT.

This clonotype was counted at least ten times. This rearrangement joins TRBV11-1 to TRBJ1-2; unclear D gene. CDR3 size: 13 residues. The germline V and J ends were trimmed by 2 bases and 2 bases, with 6 bases remaining between them. Germline V gene data show CDR1 as SGHAT and CDR2 as FQDESV (reference sequence). DNA for the CDR3: TGTGCCAGCAGCTTAAACAGAAACTATGGCTACACCTTC. This translates into CASSLNRNYGYTF.

J is TRBJ2-6 and V is TRBV19; unclear D gene. There are 15 residues in the CDR3. Germline V CDR1 and CDR2: LNHDA, SQIVND (reference sequence). V was pared by 6 bases and J by 1 base, with 10 bases between. This CDR3 is CASRFEQSGANVLTF. The CDR3 DNA reads as TGTGCCAGTAGGTTCGAACAATCTGGGGCCAACGTCCTGACTTTC.

On this clonotype itself: A much more abundant neighbour one base away suggests this may be a read error. The V gene is TRBV20-1, the J gene TRBJ2-3; TRBD2 matches at 7 bases. V shed 5 bases, J shed 6 bases, and the junction held 17 bases outside the gene matches. CDR3 size: 16 residues. Per germline, CDR1 DFQATT and CDR2 SNEGSKA (reference sequence). CDR3: CSAGAGTGGSYDTQYF. The DNA for the CDR3 is TGCAGTGCTGGGGCCGGGACTGGCGGGAGTTACGATACGCAGTATTTT.

This clonotype occurred many times. The rearrangement links TRBV11-2 to TRBJ2-5; D might be TRBD2 (5 bases). Germline values: CDR1 SGHAT, CDR2 FQNNGV. CDR3 length equals 15 residues. The germline V and J ends were trimmed by 5 bases and 2 bases, with 15 bases remaining between them. CDR3 DNA sequence: TGTGCCAGCAGCCCCTCCTCCAGCGGACAAGAGACCCAGTACTTC. Protein sequence: CASSPSSSGQETQYF.

This clonotype was seen ten or more times. This chain uses TRBV3-1 with TRBJ2-3; TRBD2 might be the D (6 bases). CDR1 and CDR2 (germline): LGHDT, YNNKEL (reference sequence). V was cut by 3 bases and J by 1 base, with 8 bases left in between. The CDR3 is 14 residues long. Written as DNA, the CDR3 is TGTGCCAGCAGCCATGGGACTGGCACAGATACGCAGTATTTT. Translation: CASSHGTGTDTQYF.

This clonotype appeared a few times. The chain uses TRBV12-3 or TRBV12-4 and TRBJ2-3, with no clear D. Trimming shortened V by 1 base and J by 6 bases, and 14 bases separated the two germline ends. The CDR3 contains 15 residues. The CDR3 spells CASSLVSAQWDTQYF. CDR3 sequence (DNA): TGTGCCAGCAGTTTAGTGAGTGCCCAGTGGGATACGCAGTATTTT.

V gene TRBV19 combines with J gene TRBJ2-1; 8 bases map to TRBD2. V dropped 3 bases and J dropped 0; count of bases not matched to a gene: 10. The CDR3 length is 18 residues. Per germline, CDR1 LNHDA and CDR2 SQIVND (reference sequence). CDR3 amino acids: CASSIQGIAGSSYNEQFF. The CDR3 DNA reads as TGTGCCAGTAGTATTCAGGGGATAGCGGGGAGCTCCTACAATGAGCAGTTCTTC.

This clonotype has a count of ten or more. The chain uses TRBV28 and TRBJ2-7; no clear D. In germline, CDR1 is MDHEN, CDR2 SYDVKM. This CDR3 comprises 14 residues. V dropped 1 base and J dropped 2 bases, with 9 bases sitting between them. DNA for the CDR3: TGTGCCAGCAGTTTATTGGGGTTTCCCTACGAGCAGTACTTC. Residues: CASSLLGFPYEQYF. Together with reference TRBV28 and TRBJ2-7, the CDR3 gives the full variable domain: DVKVTQSSRYLVKRTGEKVFLECVQDMDHENMFWYRQDPGLGLRLIYFSYDVKMKEKGDIPEGYSVSREKKERFSLILESASTNQTSMYLCASSLLGFPYEQYFGPGTRLTVT.

Only a few counts were recorded for this clonotype. V gene TRBV6-9 combines with J gene TRBJ1-1; D is perhaps TRBD1 (5 bases). Germline V gene sequence: CDR1 MNHGY, CDR2 SVAAGI. The CDR3 length is 16 residues. The V end lost 3 bases, the J end lost 3 bases, and 17 bases lay between the germline ends. CDR3 nucleotide sequence: TGTGCCAGCAGTTACGGGGGACCGCGGTTGGACACTGAAGCTTTCTTT. Amino acid sequence: CASSYGGPRLDTEAFF.

This clonotype was counted between two and nine times. The V call is TRBV12-3 or TRBV12-4, the J call TRBJ1-2; possible D gene TRBD1, 6 bases. CDR3 length: 11 residues. V gave up 4 bases and J gave up 8 bases, with 8 bases separating them. Here the CDR3 reads CASSSGDGYTF. DNA of the CDR3: TGTGCCAGCAGTTCAGGGGACGGCTACACCTTC.

This clonotype was observed a handful of times. This sequence joins TRBV7-9 and TRBJ1-4, with D uncertain. V dropped 5 bases and J dropped 0 bases, with 16 bases sitting between them. The length of the CDR3 is 17 residues. Germline-derived CDR1 and CDR2 are SEHNR and FQNEAQ (reference sequence). CDR3 in DNA: TGTGCCAGCAGCCCCAAAGGAGTCTATGCAACTAATGAAAAACTGTTTTTT. It yields the protein CASSPKGVYATNEKLFF.

This clonotype was observed many times. The gene calls are TRBV3-1 and TRBJ1-2; D remains unclear. The V gene lost 1 base and the J gene lost 2 bases, with 11 bases spanning the gap. The CDR3 has 15 amino acids. Looked up from germline, CDR1 is LGHDT and CDR2 is YNNKEL (reference sequence). The CDR3 protein is CASSQGGLTNYGYTF. CDR3 bases: TGTGCCAGCAGCCAAGGTGGCTTGACCAACTATGGCTACACCTTC.

This clonotype was counted between two and nine times. CDR3 loop: CASSYSEPTVSGYTF. The CDR3 nucleotides read TGTGCCAGCAGTTACTCGGAGCCTACGGTATCTGGCTACACCTTC. The V and J genes are TRBV6-6 and TRBJ1-2; D is unclear. The CDR3 length is 15 residues. CDR1 and CDR2 (germline): MNHNY, SVGAGI (reference sequence). The ends were cut back, 0 bases at V and 7 bases at J, with 15 bases in the middle.

The sample holds a few counts of this clonotype. This chain joins TRBV9 and TRBJ2-7, with 7 bases fitting TRBD2. Losses at the gene ends were 3 bases for V and 3 bases for J; bases not matched to a gene: 9. The CDR3 is 15 residues long. The V gene's germline CDR1 is SGDLS and CDR2 YYNGEE. The CDR3 DNA follows: TGTGCCAGCAGCGCCTCTTCTAGCGGAGTCTACGAGCAGTACTTC. It encodes CASSASSSGVYEQYF.